This TCR beta chain stems from a study of beta chain features in type 1 diabetes. Expressed TCRB transcripts were sequenced because the entire RNA isolate underwent reverse transcription. TCRdb keeps only in-frame clones here, not all; method: immunoSEQ multiplex PCR. This table has 350,000 to 400,000 clones, more than 13% appearing once. Germline values: CDR1 MGHDK, CDR2 SYGVNS. V lost 4 bases to trimming and J lost 3 bases; unmatched junction nucleotides: 11. CDR3 size: 17 residues. The sample holds a few counts of this clone. This rearrangement joins TRBV25-1 to TRBJ1-1, with TRBD1 matching 10 bases. The sequence was obtained from a woman aged 18-29 years in good health. Sequencing input: naive CD4+ T cells from blood. The CDR3 sequence: CASSGFPGQGKDTEAFF. The CDR3 DNA reads as TGTGCCAGCAGTGGATTCCCGGGACAGGGGAAGGACACTGAAGCTTTCTTT. Drawing the rest from reference TRBV25-1 and TRBJ1-1, the complete variable domain is EADIYQTPRYLVIGTGKKITLECSQTMGHDKMYWYQQDPGMELHLIHYSYGVNSTEKGDLSSESTVSRIRTEHFPLTLESARPSHTSQYLCASSGFPGQGKDTEAFFGQGTRLTVV.